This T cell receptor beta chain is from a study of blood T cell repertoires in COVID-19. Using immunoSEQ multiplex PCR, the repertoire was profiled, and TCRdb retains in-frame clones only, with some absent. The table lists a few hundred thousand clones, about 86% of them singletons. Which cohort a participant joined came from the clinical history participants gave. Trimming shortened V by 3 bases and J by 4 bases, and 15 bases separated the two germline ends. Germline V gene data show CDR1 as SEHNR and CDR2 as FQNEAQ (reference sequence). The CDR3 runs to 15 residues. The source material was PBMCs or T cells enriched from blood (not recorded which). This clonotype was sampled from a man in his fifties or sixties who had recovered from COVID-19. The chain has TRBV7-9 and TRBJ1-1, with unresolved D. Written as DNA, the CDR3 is TGTGCCAGCAGCTTGTCGTCAGCCTCGGGCACTGAAGCTTTCTTT. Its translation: CASSLSSASGTEAFF.